A single sample is the source of the 14 T cell receptor beta chains below, sequenced in a study of shared clonotypes between healthy human individuals. The assay was immunoSEQ multiplex PCR, and TCRdb's table has in-frame clones only and misses some. The table shows 1,400,000 or so clones, with less than 99% occurring only once. Input material: naive CD4+ T cells sorted from blood. As to subset: CD45RA+ positively selected. Every receptor here comes from a man aged 25-45 years in good health.

The chain is built from TRBV4-2 and TRBJ2-1, with 11 bases that match TRBD2. CDR1 is LGHNA, CDR2 YNFKEQ, per germline. The V gene end was trimmed by 0 bases and the J gene end by 4 bases; junction bases not matched to a gene: 14. The CDR3 sequence is 20 residues long. The CDR3, as DNA: TGTGCCAGCAGCCAAGAGCCACTCATCCCGGGACTAGCGGATTACAATGAGCAGTTCTTC. It yields the protein CASSQEPLIPGLADYNEQFF.

The CDR3 DNA is TGTGCCAGCAGCTTGTGGGGATCCCGATCCCCCGATAATGAGCAGTTCTTC. Translating it yields CASSLWGSRSPDNEQFF. The rearrangement joins TRBV5-6 to TRBJ2-1, with D uncertain. The CDR3 contains 17 residues. Germline values: CDR1 SGHDT, CDR2 YYEEEE. Deletions cut 1 base from V and 7 bases from J, with 21 bases between.

The gene calls are TRBV30 and TRBJ2-2; TRBD2 matches 7 bases. CDR1 is GTSNPN, CDR2 SVGIG, per germline (reference sequence). Losses at the gene ends were 5 bases for V and 6 bases for J; bases not matched to a gene: 6. The CDR3 spans 13 residues. Written as DNA, the CDR3 is TGTGCCTGGGGGACTATCAGCGCCGGGGAGCTGTTTTTT. Translated: CAWGTISAGELFF.

The chain couples TRBV5-4 to TRBJ2-2; 8 bases line up with TRBD1. The CDR3 extends over 15 amino acids. The germline CDR1 and CDR2 sequences are SGHNT and YYREEE (reference sequence). The trim removed 4 bases at V and 5 bases at J, leaving 7 bases unmatched. CDR3 protein: CASSRDRRATGELFF. DNA for the CDR3: TGTGCCAGCAGCCGGGACAGGCGAGCTACCGGGGAGCTGTTTTTT.

This sequence joins TRBV7-6 and TRBJ2-7; possibly TRBD2 for D (6 bases). The CDR3 runs 14 residues. Germline loops: CDR1 SGHVS, CDR2 FNYEAQ. Trimming shortened V by 0 bases and J by 2 bases, and 8 bases separated the two germline ends. In DNA, the CDR3 is TGTGCCAGCAGCTTAGCCGCGGGAACCTACGAGCAGTACTTC. This gives the protein CASSLAAGTYEQYF.

V usage is TRBV6-5 and J usage is TRBJ1-5, with D perhaps matching TRBD1 (6 bases). V was clipped by 4 bases and J by 4 bases, with 17 bases between them. CDR3 size: 16 residues. CDR1 and CDR2 (germline): MNHEY, SVGAGI. CDR3 sequence: CASSSTQGLGNQPQHF. In DNA form, the CDR3 reads TGTGCCAGCAGTTCAACACAGGGTCTGGGGAATCAGCCCCAGCATTTT.

This chain's CDR3 is CASVFQYSGANVLTF. The CDR3 region has the DNA TGTGCCAGCGTTTTCCAATACTCTGGGGCCAACGTCCTGACTTTC. The chain has TRBV21-1 and TRBJ2-6. TRBV21-1 is a known pseudogene. CDR3 size: 15 residues.

This chain uses TRBV11-2 with TRBJ1-3; weak D call: TRBD1 (6 bases). The length of the CDR3 is 15 residues. V was shortened by 3 bases and J by 4 bases, with 13 bases between the two germline ends. Germline-derived CDR1 and CDR2 are SGHAT and FQNNGV. The CDR3 DNA follows: TGTGCCAGCAGCTTGGGGGCCTCTCTGGGAAACACCATATATTTT. This codes for CASSLGASLGNTIYF.

The chain recombines TRBV9 with TRBJ2-7, with TRBD2 as a possible D gene (6 bases). Germline lookup yields CDR1 SGDLS and CDR2 YYNGEE. The CDR3 contains 15 residues. V was trimmed by 4 bases and J by 0 bases, leaving 14 bases between them. DNA for the CDR3: TGTGCCAGCAGCCCCCGGGACTTGAGCTCCTACGAGCAGTACTTC. This translates into CASSPRDLSSYEQYF. Full variable domain (missing parts from reference TRBV9 and TRBJ2-7): DSGVTQTPKHLITATGQRVTLRCSPRSGDLSVYWYQQSLDQGLQFLIQYYNGEERAKGNILERFSAQQFPDLHSELNLSSLELGDSALYFCASSPRDLSSYEQYFGPGTRLTVT.

The chain is built from TRBV15 and TRBJ2-3; 7 bases match TRBD1. This CDR3 is built from 15 residues. The germline CDR1 and CDR2 sequences are LNHNV and YYDKDF (reference sequence). Trimming at V came to 2 bases and at J to 0 bases, leaving 2 bases not matched to a gene. CDR3 in DNA: TGTGCCACCAGCAGATCGGGACAGAGCACAGATACGCAGTATTTT. This translates into CATSRSGQSTDTQYF.

V is TRBV27 and J is TRBJ2-1; 7 bases are shared with TRBD2. Unmatched junction bases numbered 7, after V lost 6 bases and J lost 5 bases. The CDR3 is made up of 14 amino acids. Looked up from germline, CDR1 is MNHEY and CDR2 is SMNVEV (reference sequence). The CDR3 region is CASSQAGSNNEQFF. CDR3 in DNA: TGTGCCAGCAGCCAAGCGGGATCCAACAATGAGCAGTTCTTC.

The gene calls are TRBV4-1 and TRBJ2-3, with unresolved D. The germline V gene encodes CDR1 MGHRA and CDR2 YSYEKL. The CDR3 runs 14 residues. Between the trimmed V and J ends, which lost 4 bases and 2 bases, there was a span of 10 bases. The CDR3 DNA reads as TGCGCCAGCAGCCCCCCCGATAACACAGATACGCAGTATTTT. It codes for CASSPPDNTDTQYF.

With respect to this clone: Different DNA sequences within this sample yield the same CDR3. V gene TRBV5-1 combines with J gene TRBJ2-5; D perhaps matches TRBD1 (5 bases). The CDR3 loop spans 13 amino acids. Germline CDR1 reads SGHRS; CDR2 reads YFSETQ. V lost 0 bases and J lost 4, with 7 bases in between. The CDR3 here is CASSLGGGETQYF. DNA for the CDR3: TGCGCCAGCAGCTTGGGGGGCGGAGAGACCCAGTACTTC.

This chain uses TRBV18 with TRBJ1-3, with D tentatively TRBD1 (5 bases). Germline CDR1 is KGHSH and CDR2 is LQKENI. This CDR3 has 17 residues. Trimming left V 3 bases short and J 2 bases short, with 17 bases between. The CDR3: CASSPGGQGPPGNTIYF. CDR3 nucleotide sequence: TGTGCCAGCTCACCGGGTGGGCAGGGCCCCCCTGGAAACACCATATATTTT.